This entry lists 5 T cell receptor beta chains sequenced from one sample in a study of tumor and adjacent non-tumor tissue in lung cancer. The template was RNA from unsorted bulk tissue. Three rounds of nested PCR, following a modified ARM-PCR protocol, produced the TCRbeta library. TCRdb used MiXCR to reprocess the multiplex PCR reads, holding one entry per CDR3 protein. The table shows some 120,000 distinct CDR3 sequences, with 66% occurring only once. Sequences were obtained from lung tumor tissue. These receptor sequences come from a man aged 30 to 45 with non-small cell lung cancer.

Note on this clonotype: Since a much larger clone is just one base distant, this may be a read error. The chain joins TRBV28 to TRBJ2-7; 10 bases fit TRBD2. There are 15 residues in the CDR3. Per the germline V gene, CDR1 is MDHEN and CDR2 is SYDVKM. CDR3 nucleotide sequence: TGTGCCAGCAGCTCATCTAGCGGGGGAAGGTTGGAGCATTACTTC. Translating gives CASSSSSGGRLEHYF.

To note about this clonotype: A much bigger clone sits one base away, suggesting this may be a read error. This chain uses TRBV24-1 with TRBJ1-1, with 8 bases fitting TRBD1. This CDR3 spans 14 amino acids. Germline CDR1 KGHDR, CDR2 SFDVKD. CDR3 region: CAISDRTGYREAFF. The CDR3 bases are TGTGCCATCAGTGATAGGACAGGGTATCGAGAAGCTTTCTTT.

Many counts were recorded for this clonotype. V and J are TRBV12-3 or TRBV12-4 and TRBJ2-7; D call uncertain. With 1 base removed from V and 5 bases from J, the gap between germline ends came to 9 bases. CDR3 length equals 13 residues. The CDR3 DNA reads TGTGCCAGCAGTTTAGGGCAAAACGACGAGCAGTACTTC. It translates to CASSLGQNDEQYF.

With respect to this clonotype: One junction end disagrees with the germline gene, perhaps due to a read error. The chain uses TRBV20-1 and TRBJ2-1; D could derive from TRBD1 or TRBD2 (6 bases each). Per the germline V gene, CDR1 is DFQATT and CDR2 is SNEGSKA (reference sequence). The CDR3 runs to 14 residues. CDR3 in amino acids: CSARTVGGYNELFF. The CDR3 bases are TGCAGTGCCAGGACAGTCGGAGGGTACAACGAGCTGTTTTTC.

Details on this clonotype: A clone one base away is much larger, so this may be a read error. CDR3 residues: CASSLGGIGDGTQYF. CDR3 nucleotide sequence: TGTGCCAGCAGCTTGGGGGGGATAGGGGACGGGACCCAGTACTTC. V is TRBV5-4 and J is TRBJ2-5; the D call may be TRBD1 or TRBD2 (5 bases each). V was shortened by 0 bases and J by 7 bases, with 16 bases between the two germline ends. The CDR3 is 15 amino acids. Germline-derived CDR1 and CDR2 are SGHNT and YYREEE (reference sequence).